This TCR beta chain comes out of a study of chemoradiotherapy in HPV16-positive cancers. V was clipped by 5 bases and J by 2 bases; unmatched bases: 5. The germline V gene has CDR1 KGHSH and CDR2 LQKENI. The CDR3 extends over 16 amino acids. Some clones are missing from TCRdb's copy, which holds only in-frame ones; the method was immunoSEQ multiplex PCR. This sample has some 29,000 clones, with approximately 93% found just once. The specimen was blood, collected from a patient who underwent chemoradiotherapy. The J gene is TRBJ2-6, the V gene TRBV18; 8 bases are a match to TRBD1. The source of this sequence is a human donor with HPV-associated anogenital cancer. The CDR3 bases are TGTGCCAGCTCAACGACAGGGGCTGCTGGGGCCAACGTCCTGACTTTC. This codes for CASSTTGAAGANVLTF.